The 2 T cell receptor beta chains below all came from one sample that was sequenced in a study of T cells after yellow fever vaccination. MiXCR, run by TCRdb on the 5' RACE reads, gives a single entry per CDR3 protein. The repertoire holds about 630,000 distinct CDR3 sequences, with 9% to 15% as singletons. The specimen comprised PBMCs, sampled on the day of the yellow fever booster vaccination. Receptor source: a man aged 30 to 39 who received the YFV17D yellow fever vaccine.

This sequence joins TRBV10-1 and TRBJ1-1; D possibly corresponds to TRBD1 (5 bases). The V gene's germline CDR1 is WNHNN and CDR2 SYGVQD (reference sequence). This CDR3 is 15 amino acids long. Trimming shortened V by 2 bases and J by 0 bases, and 10 bases separated the two germline ends. The CDR3 coding sequence is TGCGCCAGCAGTGAGGGGGCAGGGATGAACACTGAAGCTTTCTTT. It yields the protein CASSEGAGMNTEAFF.

The chain recombines TRBV3-1 with TRBJ2-4, with 8 nucleotides matching TRBD1. The germline V gene encodes CDR1 LGHDT and CDR2 YNNKEL (reference sequence). V lost 6 bases, J lost 5 bases, and 15 bases stayed unmatched. The CDR3 has 17 amino acids. CDR3 sequence reads: CASSKHTGGNKENIQYF. Here the CDR3 DNA reads TGTGCCAGCAGTAAACATACAGGGGGGAACAAGGAAAACATTCAGTACTTC.